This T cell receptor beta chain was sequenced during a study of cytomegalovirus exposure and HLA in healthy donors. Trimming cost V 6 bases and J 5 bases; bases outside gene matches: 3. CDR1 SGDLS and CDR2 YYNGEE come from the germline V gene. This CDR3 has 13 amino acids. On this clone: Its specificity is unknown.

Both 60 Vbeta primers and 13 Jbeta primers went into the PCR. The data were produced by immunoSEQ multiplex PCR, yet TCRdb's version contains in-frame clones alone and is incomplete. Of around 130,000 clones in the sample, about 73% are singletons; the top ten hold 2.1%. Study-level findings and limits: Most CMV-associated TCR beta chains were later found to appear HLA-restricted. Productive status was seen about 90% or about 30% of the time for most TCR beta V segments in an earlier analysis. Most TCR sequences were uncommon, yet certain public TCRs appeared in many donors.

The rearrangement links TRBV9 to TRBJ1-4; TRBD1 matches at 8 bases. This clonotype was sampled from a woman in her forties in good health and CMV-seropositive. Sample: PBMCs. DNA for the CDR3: TGTGCCAGCAACCCAGGGGGCAATGAAAAACTGTTTTTT. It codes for CASNPGGNEKLFF.